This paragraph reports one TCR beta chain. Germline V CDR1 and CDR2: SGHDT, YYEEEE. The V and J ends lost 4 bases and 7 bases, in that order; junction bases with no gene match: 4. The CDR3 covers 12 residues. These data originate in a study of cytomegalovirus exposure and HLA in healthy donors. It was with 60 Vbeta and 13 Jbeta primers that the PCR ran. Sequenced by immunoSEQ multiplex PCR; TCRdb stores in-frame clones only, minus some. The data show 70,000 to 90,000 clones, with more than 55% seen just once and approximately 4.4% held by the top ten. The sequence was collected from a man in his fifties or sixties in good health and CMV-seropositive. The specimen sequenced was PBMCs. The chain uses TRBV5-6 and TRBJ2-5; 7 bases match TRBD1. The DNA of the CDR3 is TGTGCCAGCAGCGGGGGACAGTTGACCCAGTACTTC. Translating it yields CASSGGQLTQYF.